The 25 T cell receptor beta chains given below trace back to one sample, sequenced in a study of T cells in Graves' hyperthyroidism and ophthalmopathy. The investigators amplified TCR beta CDR3 regions from RNA transcripts. First-round RT-PCR with HTBI primers amplified the TCR CDR3 region. In TCRdb, the multiplex PCR reads were re-called with MiXCR into one record per CDR3 protein. This sample has roughly 290,000 distinct CDR3 sequences, with 13% found just once. Sequenced sample: blood. Source of these receptors: a woman aged 25 to 39 with Graves' hyperthyroidism that later progressed to Graves' ophthalmopathy.

This clonotype appeared a few times. The chain is built from TRBV4-2 and TRBJ2-1, with D hard to call. This CDR3 is 10 amino acids long. Per germline, CDR1 LGHNA and CDR2 YNFKEQ. The V and J ends lost 2 bases and 9 bases respectively, with 2 bases between them. DNA for the CDR3: TGTGCCAGCAGCCAAATTGAGCAGTTCTTC. Translated: CASSQIEQFF.

This chain connects TRBV19 to TRBJ2-5; D may be TRBD1 (6 bases). The CDR3 spans 12 residues. Germline V gene lookup returns CDR1 LNHDA and CDR2 SQIVND (reference sequence). The ends were cut back, 9 bases at V and 4 bases at J, with 12 bases in the middle. The CDR3, as DNA: TGTGCCAGGCCAGGGGTAGGAGAGACCCAGTACTTC. Translated: CARPGVGETQYF.

This clonotype was seen a handful of times. The V call is TRBV20-1, the J call TRBJ1-4, with 9 bases aligning to TRBD1. The CDR3 extends over 13 amino acids. J lost 8 bases, V lost 8 bases, and 9 bases had no gene match. Germline V gives CDR1 DFQATT, CDR2 SNEGSKA (reference sequence). CDR3 in DNA: TGCAGTTCTCAACAGGGGGCGAAAGAAAAACTGTTTTTT. Amino acids: CSSQQGAKEKLFF.

This clonotype was counted at least ten times. This sequence joins TRBV7-2 and TRBJ1-2, with TRBD1 matching over 7 bases. In germline, CDR1 is SGHTA, CDR2 FQGNSA. The CDR3 covers 14 residues. V was clipped by 5 bases and J by 4 bases; unmatched bases: 7. CDR3 sequence: CASSVDREGYGYTF. The CDR3 DNA reads TGTGCCAGCAGCGTCGACAGGGAGGGCTATGGCTACACCTTC.

There are many counts of this clonotype. This chain connects TRBV12-3 or TRBV12-4 to TRBJ2-7; TRBD2 aligns across 9 bases. This CDR3 has 13 amino acids. The trim removed 5 bases at V and 5 bases at J, leaving 4 bases unmatched. The CDR3 DNA sequence: TGTGCCAGCAGTGCCGCGGGGGGGCACGAGCAGTACTTC. This codes for CASSAAGGHEQYF.

This clonotype was found many times. The rearrangement links TRBV20-1 to TRBJ1-1; D uncertain. V was trimmed by 3 bases and J by 0 bases, leaving 5 bases between them. CDR3 length equals 12 residues. Germline values: CDR1 DFQATT, CDR2 SNEGSKA (reference sequence). This CDR3 is CSASEMNTEAFF. CDR3 nucleotide sequence: TGCAGTGCTAGTGAGATGAACACTGAAGCTTTCTTT.

This clonotype was counted at least ten times. The chain joins TRBV15 to TRBJ2-1, with D perhaps TRBD2 (6 bases). This CDR3 is 12 amino acids long. Trimming removed 7 bases from V and 6 bases from J, with 10 bases in between. In germline, CDR1 is LNHNV, CDR2 YYDKDF (reference sequence). CDR3 nucleotide sequence: TGTGCCACCACGGCAGCGGGCAATGAGCAGTTCTTC. Protein product: CATTAAGNEQFF. The variable domain in full, completed from reference TRBV15 and TRBJ2-1, reads DAMVIQNPRYQVTQFGKPVTLSCSQTLNHNVMYWYQQKSSQAPKLLFHYYDKDFNNEADTPDNFQSRRPNTSFCFLDIRSPGLGDTAMYLCATTAAGNEQFFGPGTRLTVL.

This clonotype was detected once. V is TRBV6-1 and J is TRBJ2-7, with D possibly matching TRBD2 (6 bases). Trimming cost V 7 bases and J 0 bases, with 13 bases left between them. The germline V gene has CDR1 MNHNS and CDR2 SASEGT. This CDR3 spans 14 amino acids. The DNA for the CDR3 is TGTGCCAGCAACGAGCAGGAGGGCTCCTACGAGCAGTACTTC. It encodes CASNEQEGSYEQYF.

This clonotype was counted at least ten times. This chain links TRBV5-1 with TRBJ2-1; TRBD2 matches 10 bases. The length of the CDR3 is 21 residues. Looked up from germline, CDR1 is SGHRS and CDR2 is YFSETQ. V was clipped by 0 bases and J by 0 bases; unmatched bases: 15. The CDR3 DNA is TGCGCCAGCAGCTTGGCCGCCCCGGGACTAGCGCCGAATAGCTCCTACAATGAGCAGTTCTTC. Protein sequence: CASSLAAPGLAPNSSYNEQFF.

Ten or more counts support this clonotype. V is TRBV18 and J is TRBJ2-3; D uncertain. From germline, CDR1 is KGHSH and CDR2 LQKENI. CDR3 size: 13 residues. V lost 4 bases and J lost 2, with 7 bases in between. The CDR3 spells CASSQSNTDTQYF. The DNA of the CDR3 is TGTGCCAGCTCACAATCGAACACAGATACGCAGTATTTT.

Remarks on this clonotype: At one of its ends the junction is not consistent with the germline gene, which may arise from a read error. This sequence joins TRBV13 and TRBJ1-1, with D unclear. CDR1 is PRHDT, CDR2 FYEKMQ, per germline (reference sequence). The CDR3 contains 11 residues. CDR3 nucleotides: TGTGTCAGCAGCCCCGGACCTGAAGCTTTCTTT. Protein: CVSSPGPEAFF.

This clonotype was found a few times. V gene TRBV4-1 combines with J gene TRBJ1-5; 9 nucleotides line up with TRBD1. Germline CDR1 MGHRA, CDR2 YSYEKL. Trimming at V came to 3 bases and at J to 3 bases, leaving 6 bases not matched to a gene. The CDR3 loop spans 16 amino acids. The CDR3 loop is CASSHPGQGNNQPQHF. CDR3 DNA: TGCGCCAGCAGCCACCCGGGACAGGGAAACAATCAGCCCCAGCATTTT.

This chain links TRBV19 with TRBJ1-5; unclear D gene. Germline lookup yields CDR1 LNHDA and CDR2 SQIVND (reference sequence). V was pared by 3 bases and J by 3 bases, with 9 bases between. This CDR3 region has 14 residues. The CDR3 DNA is TGTGCCAGTAGTATTCAGGTTTTCAATCAGCCCCAGCATTTT. This gives the protein CASSIQVFNQPQHF.

This clonotype appeared many times. The chain joins TRBV12-3 or TRBV12-4 to TRBJ2-7; TRBD1 or TRBD2 may be the D gene (5 bases each). CDR3 length equals 14 residues. V lost 3 bases and J lost 4, with 13 bases in between. CDR3 DNA: TGTGCCAGCAGTTTGAAGGGGAGTAGTTACGAGCAGTACTTC. It translates to CASSLKGSSYEQYF.

CDR3: CASSKTGQAGQPQHF. The CDR3 DNA reads TGTGCCAGCAGCAAGACAGGGCAAGCGGGTCAGCCCCAGCATTTT. J is TRBJ1-5 and V is TRBV6-4, with 7 bases aligning to TRBD1. Germline assignment: CDR1 MRHNA and CDR2 SNTAGT. This CDR3 is 15 amino acids long. The V and J ends lost 6 bases and 6 bases, in that order; junction bases with no gene match: 11.

This clonotype was seen many times. V usage is TRBV5-1 and J usage is TRBJ2-5, with D possibly being TRBD1 or TRBD2 (6 bases each). Looked up from germline, CDR1 is SGHRS and CDR2 is YFSETQ. The CDR3 contains 18 residues. The ends were cut back, 0 bases at V and 2 bases at J, with 20 bases in the middle. Here the CDR3 reads CASSLDPLGGGIQETQYF. The CDR3 coding sequence is TGCGCCAGCAGCTTGGACCCACTCGGGGGCGGGATACAAGAGACCCAGTACTTC.

This clonotype was detected ten times or more. The J gene is TRBJ2-7, the V gene TRBV18; 7 nucleotides match TRBD1. Per germline, CDR1 KGHSH and CDR2 LQKENI. The CDR3 covers 14 residues. V trimming: 11 bases; J trimming: 4 bases; junction bases outside the gene matches: 14. The CDR3 reads CAAAGSDREYEQYF. The CDR3 bases are TGTGCCGCAGCAGGATCCGACAGGGAGTACGAGCAGTACTTC.

This clonotype was recorded many times. DNA of the CDR3: TGTGCCAGCTCACCAACAGGATACTCTGGAAACACCATATATTTT. Protein: CASSPTGYSGNTIYF. The V call is TRBV18, the J call TRBJ1-3; tentatively, D is TRBD1 (5 bases). Trimming shortened V by 2 bases and J by 0 bases, and 8 bases separated the two germline ends. This CDR3 is built from 15 residues. Per the germline V gene, CDR1 is KGHSH and CDR2 is LQKENI.

This clonotype was counted many times. V is TRBV5-1 and J is TRBJ2-1, with D possibly matching TRBD2 (5 bases). This CDR3 comprises 14 residues. Looked up from germline, CDR1 is SGHRS and CDR2 is YFSETQ. V gave up 7 bases and J gave up 3 bases, with 14 bases separating them. As DNA, the CDR3 is TGCGCCAGCGTAGGGTCGAGCGGCTACAATGAGCAGTTCTTC. Translated, it gives CASVGSSGYNEQFF.

This clonotype showed up many times. The V gene is TRBV7-2, the J gene TRBJ2-7, with D unresolved. The CDR3 has 12 residues. Germline assignment: CDR1 SGHTA and CDR2 FQGNSA. V shed 5 bases and J shed 4 bases, with 9 bases lying between them. CDR3 nucleotides: TGTGCCAGCAGCCCTCAGAATTACGAGCAGTACTTC. Amino acids: CASSPQNYEQYF.

This clonotype showed up many times. The rearrangement joins TRBV12-3 or TRBV12-4 to TRBJ2-1; D is perhaps TRBD1 (5 bases). This CDR3 spans 12 amino acids. Trimming took 7 bases from V and 8 from J, leaving 12 bases between them. Here the CDR3 reads CASTTSRDEQFF. As DNA, the CDR3 is TGTGCCAGCACCACCTCCAGGGATGAGCAGTTCTTC.

This clonotype was counted between two and nine times. A much larger clone lies one base from this, so it may be a read error. The rearrangement links TRBV12-3 or TRBV12-4 to TRBJ2-7; 9 bases map to TRBD1. The length of the CDR3 is 15 residues. The CDR3 loop is CAGSSGQGMSYEQYF. The DNA for the CDR3 is TGTGCCGGCAGTTCAGGACAGGGGATGTCCTACGAGCAGTACTTC.

This clonotype was detected many times. The chain uses TRBV7-9 and TRBJ2-2, with 9 bases aligning to TRBD1. The CDR3 runs 19 residues. With V trimmed by 5 bases and J by 2 bases, 15 bases remained unmatched. CDR1 and CDR2 (germline): SEHNR, FQNEAQ (reference sequence). This chain's CDR3 is CASSLPTLQGAGNTGELFF. Written as DNA, the CDR3 is TGTGCCAGCAGCCTCCCTACATTACAGGGGGCCGGTAACACCGGGGAGCTGTTTTTT.

The table lists this clonotype with many counts. The CDR3 region is CASNNRRGRTEAFF. The CDR3 coding sequence is TGTGCCAGCAACAATAGAAGGGGTCGCACTGAAGCTTTCTTT. J is TRBJ1-1 and V is TRBV11-3; TRBD1 might be the D (5 bases). The CDR3 length is 14 residues. CDR1 and CDR2 from the germline V gene are SGHNT and YENEEA. Trimming pared 7 bases from V and 4 bases from J, leaving 16 bases between.

This clonotype was counted at least ten times. This chain links TRBV4-1 with TRBJ2-2, with 8 bases identical to TRBD1. V trimming: 3 bases; J trimming: 6 bases; junction bases outside the gene matches: 3. Per the germline V gene, CDR1 is MGHRA and CDR2 is YSYEKL. This CDR3 region has 14 residues. Here the CDR3 DNA reads TGCGCCAGCAGCCAGTTACAGGGGGCCGGGGAGCTGTTTTTT. As protein: CASSQLQGAGELFF.